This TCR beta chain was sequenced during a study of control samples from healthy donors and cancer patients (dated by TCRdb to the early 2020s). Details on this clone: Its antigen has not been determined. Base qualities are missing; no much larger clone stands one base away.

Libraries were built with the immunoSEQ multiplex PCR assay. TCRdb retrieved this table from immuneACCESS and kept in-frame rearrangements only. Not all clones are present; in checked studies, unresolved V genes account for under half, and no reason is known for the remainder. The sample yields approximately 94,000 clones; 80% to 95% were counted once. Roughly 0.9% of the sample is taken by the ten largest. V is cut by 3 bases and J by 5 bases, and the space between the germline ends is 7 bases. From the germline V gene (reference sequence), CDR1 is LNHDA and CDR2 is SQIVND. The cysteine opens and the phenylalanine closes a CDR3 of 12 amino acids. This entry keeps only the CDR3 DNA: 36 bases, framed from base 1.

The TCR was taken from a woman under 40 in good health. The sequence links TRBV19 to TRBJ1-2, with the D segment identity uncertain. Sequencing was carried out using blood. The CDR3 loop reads CASSMEGYGYTF. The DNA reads TGTGCCAGTAGTATGGAAGGTTATGGCTACACCTTC. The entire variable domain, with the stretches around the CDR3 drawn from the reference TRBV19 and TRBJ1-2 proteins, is DGGITQSPKYLFRKEGQNVTLSCEQNLNHDAMYWYRQDPGQGLRLIYYSQIVNDFQKGDIAEGYSVSREKKESFPLTVTSAQKNPTAFYLCASSMEGYGYTFGSGTRLTVV.